This T cell receptor beta chain originates from a study of vaccination effects on CD4 cells after COVID-19. Study-level information: Of the BNT162b2 and mRNA-1273 vaccines, participants received two doses of one or the other. Study observations and caveats: Whether induced by infection or by vaccine, clones showed marked clonal contraction late after vaccination.

Isolation of CD4+ T cells took place after more than 9 days of culture. No vaccinee had earlier SARS-CoV-2 infection, and nucleocapsid antibodies were negative. It was on days 3 and 7 that half the medium was replaced with IL-2 medium. In germline, CDR1 is SGHVS, CDR2 FQNEAQ. The CDR3 totals 15 residues. Germline trimming cut 9 bases from V and 4 bases from J; bases unmatched to any gene: 9. Some clones are missing from TCRdb's copy, which holds only in-frame ones; the method was immunoSEQ multiplex PCR. The sample comprises more than 35,000 clones, 68% of which are singletons, and over 4% rests with the top ten. In regard to this clone: Its matching antigen is unknown.

V gene TRBV7-8 combines with J gene TRBJ2-1; 10 nucleotides line up with TRBD1. This clonotype was sampled from a human donor who received a COVID-19 vaccine. This specimen consisted of CD4+ T cells from PBMCs cultured without peptide, obtained before COVID-19 vaccination. The CDR3: CASRRDRGPYNEQFF. The CDR3 nucleotides read TGTGCCAGTAGACGGGACAGGGGACCATACAATGAGCAGTTCTTC.